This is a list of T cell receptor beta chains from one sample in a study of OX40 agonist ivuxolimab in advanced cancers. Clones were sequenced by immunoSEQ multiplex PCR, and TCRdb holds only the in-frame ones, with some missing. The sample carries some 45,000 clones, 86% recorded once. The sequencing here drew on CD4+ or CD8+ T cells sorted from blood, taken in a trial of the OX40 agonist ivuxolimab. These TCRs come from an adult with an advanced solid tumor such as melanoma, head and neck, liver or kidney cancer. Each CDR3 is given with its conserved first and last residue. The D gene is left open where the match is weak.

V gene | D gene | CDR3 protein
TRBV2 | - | CASSDSPDLNTEAFF
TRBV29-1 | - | CSVEEEGRTEAFF
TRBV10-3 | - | CATSSGVGNQPQHF
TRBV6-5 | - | CASSYSGANVLTF
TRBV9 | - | CASSVGLLGNEQYF
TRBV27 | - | CASSSGVGGYNEQFF
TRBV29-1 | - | CSVRDATISYGYTF
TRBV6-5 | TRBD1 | CASSPPGQGIGEQYF
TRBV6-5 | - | CASSYIQGLDSNEQFF
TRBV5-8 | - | CASSEDQPYEQYF
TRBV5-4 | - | CASSQGGDRETDYEQYF
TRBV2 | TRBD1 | CASSEGQGVGNTIYF
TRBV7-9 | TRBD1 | CASSLGDRNFEAFF
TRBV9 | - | CASSATEISYEQYF
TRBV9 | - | CASTEGAGEGNIQYF
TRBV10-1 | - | CASSERQGGYGELFF
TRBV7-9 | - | CASSLPGYLTIEETQYF
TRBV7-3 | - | CASSPLGLIQETQYF
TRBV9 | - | CASSVVTGVLTEAFF
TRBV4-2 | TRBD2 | CASSQDVVGGEWSNEQFF
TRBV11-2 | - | CASSLGTAYEQYF
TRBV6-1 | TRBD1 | CASSTNRGRSQPQHF
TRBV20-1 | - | CSALGGYTF
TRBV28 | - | CASSRIGSYEQYF
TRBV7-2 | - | CASSPSYEQYF
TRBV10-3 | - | CAIMDPTSYTGELFF
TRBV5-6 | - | CASSLGGHRELGSNQPQHF
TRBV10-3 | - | CAIWSGYPGNTIYF
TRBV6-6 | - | CATVFVSGASGTEAFF
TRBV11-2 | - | CASSSLRGQNTGELFF
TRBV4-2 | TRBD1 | CASSQGTGEHYGYTF
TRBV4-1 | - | CASSQSWGITGELFF
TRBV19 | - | CASSMSSRTAYGYTF
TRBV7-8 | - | CASSPDTTYEQYF